The source of this T cell receptor (beta chain) is a study of PD-L1 blockade in urothelial cancer (dated by TCRdb to the late 2010s). Concerning the study at large: Therapy was started at some point between 2013 and 2015 for all patients, and atezolizumab 1,200 mg was administered intravenously every 3 weeks. About 90% of the roughly 29 patients were identified as males with urothelial cancer of bladder origin, and a prior smoking history was reported by 18 of 29 patients. Patients had an ECOG performance status of 0 or 1 and had received between 0 and 3 prior chemotherapy regimens. Blood samples were analyzed at 3 weeks after treatment start (second dose) and at 6 weeks after treatment start. A median of roughly 140,000 T cells and some 90,000 unique TCRs was obtained from blood samples, and a median clonality of approximately 0.08 was observed. The study, an exploratory multi-omic analysis, examined somatic, immune and clinical correlates of response to PD-L1 blockade with atezolizumab in urothelial cancer. Pretreatment tumor samples, along with matched peripheral blood serially collected before and after atezolizumab treatment, were subjected to TCR sequencing. Durable clinical benefit meant progression-free survival longer than 6 months, and TCR features were also tested against progression-free and overall survival. In the same patients who had TCR sequencing, pretreatment tumors also underwent whole exome sequencing and RNA sequencing. Durable clinical benefit was achieved by nine patients and was not achieved by 20 patients. Pretreatment blood TCR-seq was available for under 35 patients, at least one posttreatment blood collection was obtained for around 25 patients, and tumor TCR-seq was available for around 25 patients. What the authors observed across the whole study: Among patients with durable benefit, tumor-associated TCR clones showed greater expansion in peripheral blood 3 weeks after treatment started (n = 22, p = 0.022). Because the sample size was small (n of about 30) and many exploratory analyses were performed, the results are intended to be hypothesis-generating. A pretreatment peripheral blood TCR clonality below the median was linked to improved progression-free and overall survival.

From its cysteine to its phenylalanine, the CDR3 spans 16 amino acids. The DNA shown is the 48-base CDR3, in frame from base 1. On this clone itself: Its antigen is currently not known. The record has no base qualities; no much larger clone is one base away.

To estimate absolute template abundance from read counts, synthetic TCR analog templates were spiked into each PCR. Using the immunoSEQ assay, TCRbeta CDR3 regions were amplified from genomic DNA with bias-controlled V and J gene primers. Sequencing of rearranged TCRbeta segments was done at approximately 20X coverage. As for how the authors treated the data: Sequencing errors were corrected by clustering and CDR3s were annotated against IMGT to assign V, D and J genes. Out-of-frame and stop-codon sequences were excluded, and only productive TCRbeta rearrangements were used in downstream analyses. To compute clonality, Shannon entropy was normalized by the log of the number of unique productive sequences and then subtracted from one. Clones differing between time points or between blood and tumor were identified by Fisher's exact test with Benjamini-Hochberg correction at adjusted p below 0.01. TCRdb stores this immuneACCESS table with in-frame sequences only. Part of the clones is absent; in the studies checked, under half of the shortfall reflects unresolved V genes, and no reason is known for the rest. V, J and clone size are taken as reported in that table, and D and trimming were inferred from the DNA itself. Within this sample are 40,000 or so clones, with 65% to 85% of them counted one time only. The ten most abundant clones make up more than 15% of the sample.

The cohort comprised about 30 patients with locally advanced or metastatic urothelial carcinoma treated at Memorial Sloan Kettering on a trial protocol. Peripheral blood mononuclear cells were collected pretreatment and during treatment, with between 1 and 8 total time points per patient. The Qiagen DNeasy Blood extraction kit was used to purify genomic DNA from total PBMCs and from tumor samples. PBMCs were collected pretreatment and during treatment, and were isolated and stored as previously described. This sample comprised PBMCs, obtained around atezolizumab (anti-PD-L1) treatment. The TCR originated in a man in his fifties or sixties with urothelial cancer. The chain uses TRBV21-1 and TRBJ1-5; TRBD1 was called by the table and not checked on the DNA. TRBV21-1 is noted as a pseudogene. The nucleotides are TGTGCCAGCAGAGACAAGGTTGGCAGATCCAATCAGCCCCAGCATTTT. Its amino acids are CASRDKVGRSNQPQHF.